The clone carrying this TCR beta chain was observed at least ten times. Its antigen is undetermined. These data originate in a study of T cells in Graves' hyperthyroidism and ophthalmopathy. Study as a whole: Before treatment of any kind, peripheral blood was taken at initial diagnosis.

Findings and limits, study-wide: A model using 13 V-J features told ophthalmopathy apart from stable hyperthyroidism. Most thyroid-expanded clonotypes above 0.001 were also found in blood.

The source material, RNA transcripts, was used to amplify TCR beta CDR3 regions. When the TCR CDR3 underwent first-round RT-PCR, the HTBI primer set was used. TCRdb redid the calling of the multiplex PCR reads with MiXCR, one entry per CDR3 protein. The table includes about 250,000 distinct CDR3 sequences, about 20% detected once. Germline V gene lookup returns CDR1 MDHEN and CDR2 SYDVKM. There are 13 residues in the CDR3. Trimming removed 7 bases at V and 5 bases at J, with 14 bases between. The chain uses TRBV28 and TRBJ2-5; D is ambiguous. This sequence originates from a man between 25 and 39 years old with Graves' ophthalmopathy. Sequences were obtained from blood. The CDR3 region is CASNSGGLETQYF. In DNA form, the CDR3 reads TGTGCCAGCAATTCTGGTGGTCTGGAGACCCAGTACTTC.